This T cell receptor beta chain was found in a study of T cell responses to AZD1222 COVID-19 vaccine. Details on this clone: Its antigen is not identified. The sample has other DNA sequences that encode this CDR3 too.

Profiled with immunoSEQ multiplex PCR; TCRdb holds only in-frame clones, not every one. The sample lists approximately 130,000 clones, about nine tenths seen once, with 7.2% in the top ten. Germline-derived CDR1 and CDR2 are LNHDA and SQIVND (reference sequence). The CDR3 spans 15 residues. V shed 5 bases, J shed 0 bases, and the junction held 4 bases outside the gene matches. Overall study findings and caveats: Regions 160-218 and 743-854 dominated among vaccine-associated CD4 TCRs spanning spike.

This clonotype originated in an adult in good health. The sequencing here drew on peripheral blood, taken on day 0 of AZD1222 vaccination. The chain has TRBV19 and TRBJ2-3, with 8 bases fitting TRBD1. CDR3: CASSPRTGSTDTQYF. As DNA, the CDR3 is TGTGCCAGTAGTCCCCGGACAGGGAGCACAGATACGCAGTATTTT. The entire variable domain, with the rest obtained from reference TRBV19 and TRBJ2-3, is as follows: DGGITQSPKYLFRKEGQNVTLSCEQNLNHDAMYWYRQDPGQGLRLIYYSQIVNDFQKGDIAEGYSVSREKKESFPLTVTSAQKNPTAFYLCASSPRTGSTDTQYFGPGTRLTVL.